The 2 T cell receptor beta chains below come from one sample, sequenced in a study of identical twins. MiXCR was run by TCRdb on the 5' RACE reads, yielding one entry per CDR3 protein. The top ten hold 0.4% to 0.55% of the sample, which has some 460,000 distinct CDR3 sequences, 13% to 15% seen once. The same sample was also studied in work on yellow fever vaccine responses in identical twins.

The sequenced material came from CD4+ T cells sorted from blood. These receptors originate from a woman younger than 35 in good health.

The genes are TRBV10-3 and TRBJ2-1, with a tentative D call TRBD2 (5 bases). This CDR3 is 14 amino acids long. Germline CDR1 is ENHRY and CDR2 is SYGVKD. V lost 0 bases to trimming and J lost 7 bases, with 10 bases between them. The CDR3 sequence is CAISESGNRNEQFF. The CDR3 region has the DNA TGTGCCATCAGTGAGTCCGGGAATCGAAATGAGCAGTTCTTC.

The V and J genes are TRBV9 and TRBJ2-7; D is perhaps TRBD2 (7 bases). There are 15 residues in the CDR3. Trimming cost V 0 bases and J 0 bases, with 10 bases left between them. Germline V gives CDR1 SGDLS, CDR2 YYNGEE. CDR3 sequence (DNA): TGTGCCAGCAGCGTAGGGGGGGGCACCTCCTACGAGCAGTACTTC. Translation: CASSVGGGTSYEQYF.